These T cell receptor beta chains were read from a single sample in a study of cytomegalovirus exposure and HLA in healthy donors. Clones were read by immunoSEQ multiplex PCR, and TCRdb kept only the in-frame ones, dropping some. The sample holds approximately 200,000 clones, roughly 79% seen once. Sequenced sample: PBMCs. These receptors were collected from a young woman in good health and CMV-seronegative. Each CDR3 is given with its conserved first and last residue. D genes are given only for firm matches. Clone size is given for some rows only: seen once, a few or many times, or a class if the clone is expanded.

DNA,CDR3,size,D,J,V
TGTGCCAGTAGTAAGGACAGGGGGGATCAGCCCCAGCATTTT,CASSKDRGDQPQHF,.,TRBD1,TRBJ1-5,TRBV19
TGTGCCAGCTCACCCGGACTAGCGGATAGAGAGACCCAGTACTTC,CASSPGLADRETQYF,.,TRBD2,TRBJ2-5,TRBV18
TGTGCCAGCAGCCCTACAGGGGGCTCCACTGAAGCTTTCTTT,CASSPTGGSTEAFF,.,TRBD1,TRBJ1-1,TRBV7-3
TGTGCCAGCAGGGGACAGGTTTATTCACCCCTCCACTTT,CASRGQVYSPLHF,.,TRBD1,TRBJ1-6,TRBV6-1
TGTGCCAGCAGCCAACAACCGGGACACCCCTACGAGCAGTACTTC,CASSQQPGHPYEQYF,.,.,TRBJ2-7,TRBV4-2
TGTGCCAGCAGTATACTTCCTTATCCGGGGGACACTGAAGCTTTCTTT,CASSILPYPGDTEAFF,few,.,TRBJ1-1,TRBV27
TGTGCCAGTAGCGAACCGACAGGGCGCATGAATAACTATGGCTACACCTTC,CASSEPTGRMNNYGYTF,.,TRBD1,TRBJ1-2,TRBV19
TGTGCCAGCAGCTTAGGCCCAGGTGGGAATTCACCCCTCCACTTT,CASSLGPGGNSPLHF,.,.,TRBJ1-6,TRBV11-3
TGTGCCAGCAGCTCACTTAAGCAGGCAGGCTACACCTTC,CASSSLKQAGYTF,once,.,TRBJ1-2,TRBV11-2
TGTGCCAGTAGTCGCGACAGGGCTAACTATGGCTACACCTTC,CASSRDRANYGYTF,.,TRBD1,TRBJ1-2,TRBV19
TGTGCCAGCAGCAAAGCTATAGCGGGAGGTTGGGATGAGCAGTTCTTC,CASSKAIAGGWDEQFF,.,TRBD2,TRBJ2-1,TRBV14
TGTGCCAGCAGCTCGATCCACAGGGGTAGCTATGGCTACACCTTC,CASSSIHRGSYGYTF,.,TRBD1,TRBJ1-2,TRBV5-6
TGCAGCTATTCCCCGACAGGCGCTAATGAAAAACTGTTTTTT,CSYSPTGANEKLFF,.,.,TRBJ1-4,TRBV29-1
TGCGCCAGCAGCCGGACAGGCACAGATACGCAGTATTTT,CASSRTGTDTQYF,.,.,TRBJ2-3,TRBV4-1
TGTGCCAGCAGCCTTTCCGGAAACACCATATATTTT,CASSLSGNTIYF,once,.,TRBJ1-3,TRBV9
TGTGCCAGCAGTGAAGCACGGAATCAGCCCCAGCATTTT,CASSEARNQPQHF,.,.,TRBJ1-5,TRBV6-1
TGTGCCAGCAGCTCGGGGACAGCCTCCTACGAGCAGTACTTC,CASSSGTASYEQYF,.,TRBD1,TRBJ2-7,TRBV5-6
TGTGCCAGCAGTGACTCCGGGGGATCCGGGGAGCTGTTTTTT,CASSDSGGSGELFF,.,.,TRBJ2-2,TRBV6-4
TGCAGCGTTGTCCAGGCCGCCACAGATACGCAGTATTTT,CSVVQAATDTQYF,.,.,TRBJ2-3,TRBV29-1
TGTGCCAGCAGCTTGACAGGGGGAGGCTATGGCTACACCTTC,CASSLTGGGYGYTF,.,TRBD1,TRBJ1-2,TRBV5-6
TGTGCCAGCAGCTCGAACAGGGGGTCTAAAGCTTTCTTT,CASSSNRGSKAFF,.,TRBD1,TRBJ1-1,TRBV7-3
TGCGCCAGCAGCCCTAATAGGCAGGGGGGTACCGGGGAGCTGTTTTTT,CASSPNRQGGTGELFF,.,.,TRBJ2-2,TRBV4-1
TGTGCCAGCAGCTCTCAAATAACCCCCCTTGGAGATAATTCACCCCTCCACTTT,CASSSQITPLGDNSPLHF,.,.,TRBJ1-6,TRBV11-1
TGCGCCAGCAGCTTGGGACAGTACTCCTACGAGCAGTACTTC,CASSLGQYSYEQYF,.,.,TRBJ2-7,TRBV5-1
TGTGCCAGCAGCTTTGCTACCGGGACTACTTTAATCTCCTACGAGCAGTACTTC,CASSFATGTTLISYEQYF,.,TRBD2,TRBJ2-7,TRBV7-9
TGTGCCATCAGTAAGTCGAGGTTCGGCGGGGCTGCGAACACCGGGGAGCTGTTTTTT,CAISKSRFGGAANTGELFF,.,.,TRBJ2-2,TRBV10-3
TGTGCCAGCAGCAGTGACCCGGGGAGGGTGAACACCGGGGAGCTGTTTTTT,CASSSDPGRVNTGELFF,once,TRBD2,TRBJ2-2,TRBV11-2
TGTGCCAGCAGCCAAGGGACAGGGGATAATTCACCCCTCCACTTT,CASSQGTGDNSPLHF,.,TRBD1,TRBJ1-6,TRBV4-2
TGTGCCAGCAGCTTTAGCGGGCGGGAGTCAGATGAGCAGTTCTTC,CASSFSGRESDEQFF,.,TRBD2,TRBJ2-1,TRBV28
TGTGCCAGCAGCGTAGTCTCGCAGGGGGTTGTTGAGCAGTTCTTC,CASSVVSQGVVEQFF,.,TRBD1,TRBJ2-1,TRBV9
TGTGCCAGCAGTAGGACTAGCGGGGAAAGCTCCTACGAGCAGTACTTC,CASSRTSGESSYEQYF,.,TRBD2,TRBJ2-7,TRBV27
TGTGCCAGCAGTTGGTCCGGGACAGGGAATGACGAGCAGTACTTC,CASSWSGTGNDEQYF,.,TRBD1,TRBJ2-7,TRBV27
TGTGCCAGCAGGAGGAGACTAGCGGGAGGTATCGATAAAGAGACCCAGTACTTC,CASRRRLAGGIDKETQYF,.,TRBD2,TRBJ2-5,TRBV7-9
TGCAGCGTTGAGGCGGGGGAGAGCACAGATACGCAGTATTTT,CSVEAGESTDTQYF,.,TRBD2,TRBJ2-3,TRBV29-1
TGTGCCAGCAGGGGACAAGCGGGGAATTCACCCCTCCACTTT,CASRGQAGNSPLHF,.,.,TRBJ1-6,TRBV2
TGTGCCAGTAGTATTTCAGGCTCCTCCTACGGGCAGTACTTC,CASSISGSSYGQYF,.,.,TRBJ2-7,TRBV19
TGTGCCAGCAGCGGGGGACAGGGTGGTGAAAAACTGTTTTTT,CASSGGQGGEKLFF,once,TRBD1,TRBJ1-4,TRBV9
TGTGCCAGCACTTGGGACAACTCTGGAAACACCATATATTTT,CASTWDNSGNTIYF,once,.,TRBJ1-3,TRBV6-1
TGTGCCAGCAGTACTTGGACATCCGTTGCAACTAATGAAAAACTGTTTTTT,CASSTWTSVATNEKLFF,.,.,TRBJ1-4,TRBV28
TGTGCCAGCTCACCTGCCGGGCGGGACCAAGAGACCCAGTACTTC,CASSPAGRDQETQYF,few,.,TRBJ2-5,TRBV18
TGTGCCAGCAGGAAGCGGGAAGGTTCCTACAATGAGCAGTTCTTC,CASRKREGSYNEQFF,.,TRBD2,TRBJ2-1,TRBV6-1
TGCAGCGTAATCAGAGGAAACACCATATATTTT,CSVIRGNTIYF,.,.,TRBJ1-3,TRBV29-1
TGTGCCAGCAGCTTTATCCCGGGACAGGCAAGAGAGACCCAGTACTTC,CASSFIPGQARETQYF,.,TRBD1,TRBJ2-5,TRBV5-4
TGCGCCAGCAGCCGAGGACAGGGGAGCTCCTACAATGAGCAGTTCTTC,CASSRGQGSSYNEQFF,few,TRBD1,TRBJ2-1,TRBV4-1
TGTGCCAGCTCACCCGGCCAGGGAGGCCGAGAGACCCAGTACTTC,CASSPGQGGRETQYF,.,.,TRBJ2-5,TRBV18
TGCAGCGTTGACCTTCCGGGTTTCGATGAGCAGTTCTTC,CSVDLPGFDEQFF,.,.,TRBJ2-1,TRBV29-1
TGTGCCAGCAGCAAAGGTTGGGACAGGCGGAATGTTTGGAATCAGCCCCAGCATTTT,CASSKGWDRRNVWNQPQHF,.,.,TRBJ1-5,TRBV21-1
TGTGCCAGCAGTTACTCGAGGGAGAACTACGAGCAGTACTTC,CASSYSRENYEQYF,.,.,TRBJ2-7,TRBV6-5
TGTGCCAGCAGCATACCCACAGTGTATAATTCACCCCTCCACTTT,CASSIPTVYNSPLHF,.,.,TRBJ1-6,TRBV7-9
TGTGCCAGCAGTGAATTGAGCGGGGAGCTGTTTTTT,CASSELSGELFF,.,.,TRBJ2-2,TRBV25-1
TGTGCCAGCAGCGTAGGGGGAGCCGGGGAGCTGTTTTTT,CASSVGGAGELFF,.,.,TRBJ2-2,TRBV9
TGCAGCGTGCCCCACAGTGACGGGACCCAGTACTTC,CSVPHSDGTQYF,.,.,TRBJ2-5,TRBV29-1
TGTGCCAGCAGCTTAGGGACATCAAAGCTAGGCTACACCTTC,CASSLGTSKLGYTF,.,.,TRBJ1-2,TRBV11-2
TGTGCCAGCAGCGGAGACAGGGCCTCTGGGGCCAACGTCCTGACTTTC,CASSGDRASGANVLTF,once,TRBD1,TRBJ2-6,TRBV9
TGTGCCAGCAGTGAAAAACGGCAGGGAAGGGGTACTGAAGCTTTCTTT,CASSEKRQGRGTEAFF,.,.,TRBJ1-1,TRBV25-1
TGTGCCAGCAGCTTATTTCTTACCGGGGAGCTGTTTTTT,CASSLFLTGELFF,.,.,TRBJ2-2,TRBV7-3
TGTGCCAGCAGTTACGGACAGGCCACCTCCGGGGAGCTGTTTTTT,CASSYGQATSGELFF,.,TRBD1,TRBJ2-2,TRBV6-6
TGTGCCAGTAGTGCACGGGACAGAAGCACAGATACGCAGTATTTT,CASSARDRSTDTQYF,once,TRBD1,TRBJ2-3,TRBV19
TGTGCCAGCAGTTACAAGCCTAACTATGGCTACACCTTC,CASSYKPNYGYTF,.,.,TRBJ1-2,TRBV6-5
TGTGCCAGCAGCGCCGGAGGTGGGTACTATGGCTACACCTTC,CASSAGGGYYGYTF,.,.,TRBJ1-2,TRBV9